Below, one T cell receptor beta chain is given with its context. The data were taken from a study of blood T cell repertoires in COVID-19. Whole-study context: Both acute and convalescent COVID-19 samples were obtained from the United States, Italy and Spain. PBMCs, B-cell-depleted T cells, or T cells provided the cDNA or gDNA that made up the material.

As processed by the authors: Quantification of nucleated cells was approximated via reference gene primer amplification. The data were produced by immunoSEQ multiplex PCR, yet TCRdb's version contains in-frame clones alone and is incomplete. V and J calls and clone size are as listed in that table; D and trimming were resolved from the DNA. The table records 150,000 to 200,000 clones, just under 90% of them present only once. Germline CDR1 reads MGHRA; CDR2 reads YSYEKL. V gave up 3 bases and J gave up 0 bases; unmatched junction bases: 11. This CDR3 region has 19 residues. The chain has TRBV4-1 and TRBJ1-6; 7 bases are shared with TRBD1. This TCR was sampled from a woman between 65 and 79 years old with COVID-19, enrolled during active disease. Input material: peripheral blood. This chain's CDR3 is CASSQGGQSLSSYNSPLHF. CDR3 coding DNA: TGCGCCAGCAGCCAGGGGGGACAGAGCTTGAGCTCCTATAATTCACCCCTCCACTTT.